The T cell receptor beta chain described here comes from a study of technical replicates of blood from several donors. Generated by immunoSEQ multiplex PCR, the TCRdb table keeps only in-frame clones and is missing some. The sample has around 83,000 clones, roughly 94% seen once. The clonotype originates from a human donor in good health. Sequenced material: T cells isolated from PBMCs.

CDR3: CASSGQLNYGYTF. The DNA for the CDR3 is TGCGCCAGCAGTGGACAGCTAAACTATGGCTACACCTTC. The chain recombines TRBV10-1 with TRBJ1-2; TRBD1 is a possible D gene (5 bases). CDR1 and CDR2 (germline): WNHNN, SYGVQD (reference sequence). V lost 4 bases, J lost 2 bases, and 8 bases lay in between. The CDR3 has 13 amino acids.